This TCR beta chain appears in the sequencing data of a study of cytomegalovirus exposure and HLA in healthy donors. Generated by immunoSEQ multiplex PCR, the TCRdb table keeps only in-frame clones and is missing some. The data hold about 200,000 clones, with 80% to 90% observed a single time. V lost 5 bases and J lost 6, with 14 bases in between. CDR1 SGHRS and CDR2 YFSETQ come from the germline V gene. The CDR3 is made up of 13 amino acids. Overall study findings and caveats: Researchers counted around 160 TCR beta chains as cytomegalovirus-associated. Rare TCR sequences dominated, though some public TCRs recurred in many donors. The classifier reportedly diagnosed cytomegalovirus status with high specificity and sensitivity.

With regard to this clone: What it binds is not known.

This TCR came from a woman between 18 and 29 years old in good health and CMV-seronegative. The sample comprised PBMCs. The chain links TRBV5-1 to TRBJ1-1; tentatively, D is TRBD1 (5 bases). As DNA, the CDR3 is TGCGCCAGCAGGGGACTCGGGGGGGCTGAAGCTTTCTTT. Translated: CASRGLGGAEAFF. Using reference TRBV5-1 and TRBJ1-1 for the parts outside the CDR3, the full variable domain is KAGVTQTPRYLIKTRGQQVTLSCSPISGHRSVSWYQQTPGQGLQFLFEYFSETQRNKGNFPGRFSGRQFSNSRSEMNVSTLELGDSALYLCASRGLGGAEAFFGQGTRLTVV.